Listed here are 20 T cell receptor beta chains from one sample, sequenced in a study of blood T cell repertoires in COVID-19. Assay used: immunoSEQ multiplex PCR; TCRdb lists only in-frame clones, some missing. Of about 67,000 clones in the sample, 70% to 90% were seen once. The sequencing input was peripheral blood. All receptors derive from an elderly woman with acute or convalescent COVID-19.

This chain connects TRBV6-5 to TRBJ2-7; TRBD2 is a possible D gene (6 bases). The CDR3 contains 12 residues. V was trimmed by 6 bases and J by 4 bases, leaving 10 bases between them. The germline CDR1 and CDR2 sequences are MNHEY and SVGAGI. The CDR3 nucleotides read TGTGCCAGCAGGGTGGGACTTTACGAGCAGTACTTC. Encoded protein: CASRVGLYEQYF.

This chain joins TRBV6-5 and TRBJ1-2; TRBD1 aligns across 9 bases. This CDR3 contains 14 residues. The germline CDR1 and CDR2 sequences are MNHEY and SVGAGI. The V segment lost 1 base and the J segment 8 bases; nucleotides outside the gene matches: 5. The CDR3 sequence is CASSYFDDRGGYTF. The CDR3 nucleotides are TGTGCCAGCAGTTACTTTGACGACAGGGGGGGCTACACCTTC.

As to this clone: One junction end does not reproduce the germline sequence, and a read error may be involved. The identical CDR3 is also encoded by other nucleotide sequences in the sample. The chain carries TRBV7-9 and TRBJ1-6; maybe TRBD1 (5 bases). The CDR3 loop spans 15 amino acids. Germline CDR1 and CDR2: SEHNR and FQNEAQ (reference sequence). CDR3 bases: TGTGCTAGCAGCGCCCGGGACGGGAGTAATTCACCCCTCCACTTT. It yields the protein CASSARDGSNSPLHF.

The V gene is TRBV6-2 or TRBV6-3, the J gene TRBJ2-3, with TRBD1 identical over 9 bases. The V segment lost 6 bases and the J segment 4 bases; nucleotides outside the gene matches: 8. The CDR3 has 15 amino acids. Germline CDR1 reads MNHEY; CDR2 reads SVGEGT. CDR3 loop: CASSIGTGRADTQYF. The CDR3 nucleotides are TGTGCCAGCAGCATCGGGACAGGGAGGGCAGATACGCAGTATTTT.

The rearrangement uses TRBV19 and TRBJ1-2, with no clear D. Germline lookup yields CDR1 LNHDA and CDR2 SQIVND (reference sequence). Between the trimmed V and J ends, which lost 3 bases and 7 bases, there was a span of 12 bases. This CDR3 has 13 residues. CDR3 amino acids: CASSMGGYSGYTF. The CDR3 DNA reads TGTGCCAGTAGTATGGGAGGTTACAGTGGCTACACCTTC.

The chain couples TRBV5-1 to TRBJ1-4; D remains unclear. This CDR3 has 14 amino acids. The V and J ends lost 1 base and 5 bases respectively, with 9 bases between them. The germline V gene has CDR1 SGHRS and CDR2 YFSETQ. CDR3 coding DNA: TGCGCCAGCAGCTTGAACGGGTACAATGAAAAACTGTTTTTT. As protein: CASSLNGYNEKLFF.

The gene calls are TRBV5-1 and TRBJ2-5; D is perhaps TRBD2 (5 bases). Germline V gene lookup returns CDR1 SGHRS and CDR2 YFSETQ. The germline V and J ends were trimmed by 5 bases and 5 bases, with 19 bases remaining between them. The CDR3 spans 15 residues. As DNA, the CDR3 is TGCGCCAGCAGGTCGGGCAGCGGCACTGGTGAGACCCAGTACTTC. Protein sequence: CASRSGSGTGETQYF.

The chain employs TRBV28 and TRBJ1-6, with TRBD1 matching over 7 bases. The CDR3 is made up of 14 amino acids. The V and J ends lost 6 bases and 4 bases, in that order; junction bases with no gene match: 3. Germline V lookup: CDR1 MDHEN, CDR2 SYDVKM. The CDR3 is CASRPGQYNSPLHF. As DNA, the CDR3 is TGTGCCAGCAGGCCGGGACAGTATAATTCACCCCTCCACTTT.

The V gene is TRBV5-6, the J gene TRBJ1-4; 7 nucleotides agree with TRBD1. Unmatched junction bases numbered 11, after V lost 4 bases and J lost 8 bases. CDR3 size: 15 residues. Germline assignment: CDR1 SGHDT and CDR2 YYEEEE. The CDR3 protein is CASSVRLTGREKLFF. The CDR3 DNA sequence: TGTGCCAGCAGCGTCAGGCTGACAGGGCGAGAAAAACTGTTTTTT.

The chain combines TRBV12-3 or TRBV12-4 with TRBJ2-5, with D possibly being TRBD2 (6 bases). This CDR3 has 13 amino acids. V dropped 4 bases and J dropped 5 bases, with 11 bases sitting between them. The DNA of the CDR3 is TGTGCCAGCAGTTGGGAAGGGAGGGAGACCCAGTACTTC. Translated: CASSWEGRETQYF.

This clone was detected only a few times. The chain joins TRBV4-3 to TRBJ2-2; D possibly corresponds to TRBD1 (6 bases). V lost 2 bases, J lost 4 bases, and 14 bases lay in between. In germline, CDR1 is LGHNA, CDR2 YSLEER. The CDR3 extends over 16 amino acids. CDR3 in DNA: TGCGCCAGCAGCCAAAAGGCCGGGACAAGCACCGGGGAGCTGTTTTTT. Translated, it gives CASSQKAGTSTGELFF.

The CDR3 region has the DNA TGTGCCAGCCAACAACAGGGAGCGGAGGAAAAACTGTTTTTT. It translates to CASQQQGAEEKLFF. This sequence joins TRBV19 and TRBJ1-4; the D gene is possibly TRBD1 (6 bases). The CDR3 consists of 14 residues. V lost 9 bases and J 8 bases, leaving 19 bases between the germline ends. The germline gives CDR1 LNHDA, CDR2 SQIVND (reference sequence).

The rearrangement links TRBV11-2 to TRBJ1-1; D is unclear. The CDR3 covers 14 residues. V was shortened by 1 base and J by 7 bases, with 13 bases between the two germline ends. Germline CDR1 is SGHAT and CDR2 is FQNNGV. The CDR3 sequence is CASSLGQSRDEAFF. The DNA for the CDR3 is TGTGCCAGCAGCTTAGGGCAATCGAGGGATGAAGCTTTCTTT. The whole variable domain, remainder taken from reference TRBV11-2 and TRBJ1-1, is EAGVAQSPRYKIIEKRQSVAFWCNPISGHATLYWYQQILGQGPKLLIQFQNNGVVDDSQLPKDRFSAERLKGVDSTLKIQPAKLEDSAVYLCASSLGQSRDEAFFGQGTRLTVV.

The chain combines TRBV6-5 with TRBJ1-2; 9 bases line up with TRBD1. This CDR3 comprises 13 residues. Germline CDR1 MNHEY, CDR2 SVGAGI. The V and J ends lost 7 bases and 4 bases, in that order; junction bases with no gene match: 4. The CDR3 region has the DNA TGTGCCAGCAACCCGGGACAGGGCTATGGCTACACCTTC. This encodes CASNPGQGYGYTF.

The J gene is TRBJ2-5, the V gene TRBV7-8; TRBD2 agrees at 8 bases. The CDR3 has 16 amino acids. Germline CDR1 and CDR2: SGHVS and FQNEAQ. V shed 3 bases and J 5 bases; nucleotides not matched to a gene: 11. CDR3 sequence reads: CASSFSRREGGETQYF. In DNA, the CDR3 is TGTGCCAGCAGCTTCAGTCGACGGGAGGGAGGGGAGACCCAGTACTTC. Together with reference TRBV7-8 and TRBJ2-5, the CDR3 gives the full variable domain: GAGVSQSPRYKVAKRGQDVALRCDPISGHVSLFWYQQALGQGPEFLTYFQNEAQLDKSGLPSDRFFAERPEGSVSTLKIQRTQQEDSAVYLCASSFSRREGGETQYFGPGTRLLVL.

The table lists this clone with a count of one. This sequence joins TRBV5-4 and TRBJ2-3; 7 positions match TRBD2. In germline, CDR1 is SGHNT, CDR2 YYREEE (reference sequence). This CDR3 has 14 amino acids. The V and J ends lost 0 bases and 5 bases, in that order; junction bases with no gene match: 3. This CDR3 reads CASSLAGGIDTQYF. The CDR3 DNA reads as TGTGCCAGCAGCTTGGCGGGGGGAATAGATACGCAGTATTTT.

In nucleotides, the CDR3 is TGTGCCAGCAGTGGGGGGGCCAATCAGCCCCAGCATTTT. It encodes CASSGGANQPQHF. The rearrangement uses TRBV6-6 and TRBJ1-5; weak D call: TRBD1 (6 bases). The CDR3 sequence is 13 residues long. CDR1 MNHNY and CDR2 SVGAGI come from the germline V gene (reference sequence). V was cut by 5 bases and J by 3 bases, with 8 bases left in between.

This clone was counted a few times. J is TRBJ2-5 and V is TRBV5-6, with 8 positions matching TRBD1. This CDR3 comprises 14 residues. After removal of 7 bases from V and 1 base from J, the junction contained 6 bases not matched to a gene. Germline values: CDR1 SGHDT, CDR2 YYEEEE. CDR3 residues: CASAGQGLQETQYF. CDR3 coding DNA: TGTGCCAGCGCCGGACAGGGACTCCAAGAGACCCAGTACTTC.

This chain uses TRBV5-6 with TRBJ1-2; D remains unclear. The CDR3 runs 15 residues. Germline V gene lookup returns CDR1 SGHDT and CDR2 YYEEEE. Trimming removed 0 bases at V and 2 bases at J, with 11 bases between. CDR3 bases: TGTGCCAGCAGCTTGGGGCCCACCACGAACTATGGCTACACCTTC. This codes for CASSLGPTTNYGYTF.

The CDR3 is CASNRNRGAKNIQYF. CDR3 DNA sequence: TGTGCCAGTAACCGGAACAGGGGGGCCAAAAACATTCAGTACTTC. The gene calls are TRBV19 and TRBJ2-4; 8 bases align to TRBD1. The CDR3 spans 15 residues. Trimming cost V 7 bases and J 1 base; bases outside gene matches: 6. The germline V gene has CDR1 LNHDA and CDR2 SQIVND (reference sequence).